This TCR beta chain stems from a study of shared clonotypes between healthy human individuals. Into CD45RA+ naive and CD45RA-negative memory subsets, the CD4+ cells were split. Profiling relied on immunoSEQ multiplex PCR, and the TCRdb table lists in-frame clones only, not all of them. The profile shows about 1.1 million clones, approximately 80% of them singletons. V shed 6 bases and J shed 4 bases, with 13 bases lying between them. Germline V gene data show CDR1 as KGHSH and CDR2 as LQKENI. There are 14 residues in the CDR3. The source material was memory CD4+ T cells from PBMCs. As for subset: CD45RA-negative fraction. The V call is TRBV18, the J call TRBJ1-5, with no clear D. The receptor's source is a young man in good health. Some clones in this sample may be carry-over from other donors' samples. CDR3 region: CASSAETENQPQHF. For the CDR3, the DNA is TGTGCCAGCTCGGCGGAGACGGAGAATCAGCCCCAGCATTTT. Based on the CDR3 plus reference TRBV18 and TRBJ1-5, the full variable domain is NAGVMQNPRHLVRRRGQEARLRCSPMKGHSHVYWYRQLPEEGLKFMVYLQKENIIDESGMPKERFSAEFPKEGPSILRIQQVVRGDSAAYFCASSAETENQPQHFGDGTRLSIL.